The sequence of this TCR beta chain was determined in a study of early T cells in non-severe SARS-CoV-2 infection. Study information: Bulk RNA from unsorted whole blood was sequenced; chains were unpaired.

In its sample, this clonotype was seen many times. Its target is unknown. This CDR3 is 15 amino acids long. V lost 2 bases and J lost 5; bases outside the gene matches: 10. Germline CDR1 and CDR2: SQVTM and ANQGSEA. Attached unique molecular identifiers marked individual cDNA molecules. TCRdb called the 5' RACE reads again in MiXCR, with one record for every CDR3 protein. The sample consists of 95,000 to 100,000 distinct CDR3 sequences, about 13% of them appearing once. General observations from the study: The matching step, a VDJdb search, favored anti-spike CD8 responses and missed private and CD4 specificities.

The V call is TRBV29-1, the J call TRBJ2-7; 9 bases align to TRBD1. The sequencing sample was made of whole blood. This TCR was sampled from an adult who was a healthcare worker with PCR-confirmed SARS-CoV-2 infection or an uninfected control (not recorded which). CDR3 nucleotide sequence: TGCAGCGTTGAATGGGGACCCGGGACAGGGAACGAGCAGTACTTC. This sequence encodes CSVEWGPGTGNEQYF.